This T cell receptor (beta chain) was observed in a study of blood T cell repertoires in COVID-19. Method: immunoSEQ multiplex PCR; TCRdb's copy keeps in-frame clones and lacks some. The sample holds some 320,000 clones, about nine tenths seen once. Trimming cost V 0 bases and J 4 bases, with 12 bases left between them. The CDR3 has 16 amino acids. CDR1 is LNHNV and CDR2 is YYDKDF in the germline V gene (reference sequence). J is TRBJ1-4 and V is TRBV15; tentatively, D is TRBD1 (6 bases). The sample taken for sequencing was PBMCs or T cells enriched from blood (not recorded which). The TCR was taken from a man between 60 and 75 years old who had recovered from COVID-19. The CDR3 loop is CATSRDPSGVNEKLFF. The CDR3 DNA is TGTGCCACCAGCAGAGACCCCTCAGGGGTTAATGAAAAACTGTTTTTT.